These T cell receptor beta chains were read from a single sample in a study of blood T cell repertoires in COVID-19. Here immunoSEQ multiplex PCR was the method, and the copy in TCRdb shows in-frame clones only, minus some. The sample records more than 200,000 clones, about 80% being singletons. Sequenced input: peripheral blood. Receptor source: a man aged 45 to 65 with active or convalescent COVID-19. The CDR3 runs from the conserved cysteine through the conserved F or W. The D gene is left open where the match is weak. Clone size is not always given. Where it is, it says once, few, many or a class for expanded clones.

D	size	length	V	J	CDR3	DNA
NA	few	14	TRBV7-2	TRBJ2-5	CASSPQGLGETQYF	TGTGCCAGCAGCCCACAGGGATTGGGGGAGACCCAGTACTTC
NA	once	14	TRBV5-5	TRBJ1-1	CASSLAVRNTEAFF	TGTGCCAGCAGCTTGGCCGTTCGGAACACTGAAGCTTTCTTT
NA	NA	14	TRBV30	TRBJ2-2	CAWIDRQRGGELFF	TGTGCCTGGATAGACAGGCAACGTGGCGGGGAGCTGTTTTTT
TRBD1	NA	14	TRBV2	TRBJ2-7	CASSSDRAPYEQYF	TGTGCCAGCAGTTCAGACAGGGCCCCCTACGAGCAGTACTTC
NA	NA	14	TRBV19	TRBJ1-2	CASTRNEPNYGYTF	TGTGCCAGTACGAGGAACGAGCCTAACTATGGCTACACCTTC
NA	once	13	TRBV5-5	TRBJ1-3	CASSSAGRNTIYF	TGTGCCAGCAGCTCGGCAGGGAGAAACACCATATATTTT
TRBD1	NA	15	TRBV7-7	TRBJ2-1	CASSERQGRNNEQFF	TGTGCCAGCAGCGAAAGACAGGGGAGGAACAATGAGCAGTTCTTC
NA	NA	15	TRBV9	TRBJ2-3	CASSPAVWPTDTQYF	TGTGCCAGCAGCCCCGCCGTATGGCCCACAGATACGCAGTATTTT
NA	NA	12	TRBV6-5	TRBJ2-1	CASSDTHDEQFF	TGTGCCAGCAGCGACACACATGATGAGCAGTTCTTC
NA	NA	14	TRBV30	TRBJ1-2	CAWSPGRTDYGYTF	TGTGCCTGGAGTCCTGGGAGGACGGACTATGGCTACACCTTC
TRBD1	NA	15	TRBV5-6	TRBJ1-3	CASSPGQGTGNTIYF	TGTGCCAGCAGCCCCGGACAGGGGACTGGAAACACCATATATTTT
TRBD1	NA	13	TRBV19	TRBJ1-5	CASKGQGHQPQHF	TGTGCCAGTAAGGGACAGGGTCATCAGCCCCAGCATTTT
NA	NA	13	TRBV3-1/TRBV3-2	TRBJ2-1	CASSQRAGGEQFF	TGTGCCAGCAGCCAGAGGGCAGGCGGGGAGCAGTTCTTC
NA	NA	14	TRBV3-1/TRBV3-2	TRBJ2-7	CASSLQPGTNEQYF	TGTGCCAGCAGCCTCCAGCCGGGTACAAACGAGCAGTACTTC
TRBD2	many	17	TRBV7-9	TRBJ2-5	CASSLGLAGAQEETQYF	TGTGCCAGCAGCTTAGGGCTAGCGGGGGCCCAGGAAGAGACCCAGTACTTC
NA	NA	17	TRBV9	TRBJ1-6	CASSVAASQGLRSPLHF	TGTGCCAGCAGCGTAGCCGCAAGCCAGGGTTTACGATCACCCCTCCACTTT
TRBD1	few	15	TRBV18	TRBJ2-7	CASSPGTGTQGEQYF	TGTGCCAGCTCACCCGGGACAGGGACGCAGGGCGAGCAGTACTTC
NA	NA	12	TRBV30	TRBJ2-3	CAAGLGTDTQYF	TGTGCCGCGGGACTGGGAACAGATACGCAGTATTTT
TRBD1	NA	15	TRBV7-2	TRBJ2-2	CASSLGQGWTGELFF	TGTGCCAGCAGCTTAGGACAGGGGTGGACCGGGGAGCTGTTTTTT
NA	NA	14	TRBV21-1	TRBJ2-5	CASSKRGGEETQYF	TGTGCCAGCAGCAAACGAGGGGGCGAAGAGACCCAGTACTTC